This T cell receptor (beta chain) came from a study of human T cells and chemical hapten exposure. As to time point: healthy volunteer bleed at 6 weeks. The study extracted total RNA from unfractionated whole blood. Germline CDR1 MGHRA, CDR2 YSYEKL. The CDR3 has 13 residues. Trimming removed 8 bases from V and 1 base from J, with 9 bases in between. TCRdb re-called the RACE reads through MiXCR, storing one row per CDR3 protein. The table shows about 77,000 distinct CDR3 sequences, with about 8.6% occurring only once. Sequencing was done on a sample of whole blood. The sequence came from a female donor in good health. Some clones in this sample may be carry-over from other donors' samples. The chain employs TRBV4-1 and TRBJ1-3; unclear D gene. CDR3 protein: CASSVYSGNTIYF. CDR3 nucleotides: TGCGCCAGCTCGGTGTATTCTGGAAACACCATATATTTT.